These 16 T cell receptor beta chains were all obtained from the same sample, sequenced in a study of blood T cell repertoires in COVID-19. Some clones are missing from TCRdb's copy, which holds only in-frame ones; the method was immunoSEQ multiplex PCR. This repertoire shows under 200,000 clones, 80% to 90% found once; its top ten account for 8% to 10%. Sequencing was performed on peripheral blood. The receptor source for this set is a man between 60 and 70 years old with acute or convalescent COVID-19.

The CDR3 DNA follows: TGTGCCAGCAAGAACCGACTAGCCGGACCCCGGAGTGGTGAGCAGTTCTTC. Encoded protein: CASKNRLAGPRSGEQFF. This rearrangement joins TRBV28 to TRBJ2-1; TRBD2 matches at 7 bases. The J segment lost 9 bases and the V segment lost 7 bases, leaving 21 bases of the junction unmatched. The CDR3 is made up of 17 amino acids. Per the germline V gene, CDR1 is MDHEN and CDR2 is SYDVKM.

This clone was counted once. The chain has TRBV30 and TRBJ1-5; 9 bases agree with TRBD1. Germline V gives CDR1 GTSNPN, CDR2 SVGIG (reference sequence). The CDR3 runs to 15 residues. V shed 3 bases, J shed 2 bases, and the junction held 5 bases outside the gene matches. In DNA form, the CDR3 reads TGTGCCTGGAGCTCGGGACAGGGACGCAATCAGCCCCAGCATTTT. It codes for CAWSSGQGRNQPQHF.

CDR3 residues: CASSLLGGVGEQYF. DNA of the CDR3: TGTGCCAGCAGTTTACTGGGAGGGGTGGGGGAGCAGTACTTC. V gene TRBV28 combines with J gene TRBJ2-7, with TRBD2 matching over 7 bases. Germline CDR1 is MDHEN and CDR2 is SYDVKM. The CDR3 is 14 amino acids. J was trimmed by 7 bases and V by 2 bases; bases with no gene match: 8.

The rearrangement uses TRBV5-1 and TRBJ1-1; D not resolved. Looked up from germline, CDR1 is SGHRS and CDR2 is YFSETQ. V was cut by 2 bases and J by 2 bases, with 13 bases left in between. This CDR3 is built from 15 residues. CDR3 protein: CASSFLVLENTEAFF. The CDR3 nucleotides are TGCGCCAGCAGCTTCTTAGTGTTAGAAAACACTGAAGCTTTCTTT.

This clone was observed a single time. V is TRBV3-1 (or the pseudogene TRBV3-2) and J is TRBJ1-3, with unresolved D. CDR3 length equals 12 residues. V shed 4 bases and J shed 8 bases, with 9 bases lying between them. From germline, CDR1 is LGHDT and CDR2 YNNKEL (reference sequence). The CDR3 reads CASSLLGHTIYF. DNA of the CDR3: TGTGCCAGCAGCCTCCTGGGCCACACCATATATTTT.

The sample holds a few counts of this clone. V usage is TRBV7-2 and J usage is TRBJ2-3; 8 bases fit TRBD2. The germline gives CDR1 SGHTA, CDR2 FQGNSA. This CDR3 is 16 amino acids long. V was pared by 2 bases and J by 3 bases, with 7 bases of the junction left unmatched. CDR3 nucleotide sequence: TGTGCCAGCAGCTTATTCATCGGGAGGGGGACAGATACGCAGTATTTT. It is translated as CASSLFIGRGTDTQYF. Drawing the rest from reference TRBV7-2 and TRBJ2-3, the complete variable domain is GAGVSQSPSNKVTEKGKDVELRCDPISGHTALYWYRQSLGQGLEFLIYFQGNSAPDKSGLPSDRFSAERTGGSVSTLTIQRTQQEDSAVYLCASSLFIGRGTDTQYFGPGTRLTVL.

This CDR3 reads CAISQGGPQHF. CDR3 coding DNA: TGTGCCATCAGCCAGGGTGGGCCCCAGCATTTT. J is TRBJ1-5 and V is TRBV10-3, with D perhaps matching TRBD1 (5 bases). The V gene lost 6 bases and the J gene lost 9 bases, with 9 bases spanning the gap. This CDR3 comprises 11 residues. The germline V gene has CDR1 ENHRY and CDR2 SYGVKD.

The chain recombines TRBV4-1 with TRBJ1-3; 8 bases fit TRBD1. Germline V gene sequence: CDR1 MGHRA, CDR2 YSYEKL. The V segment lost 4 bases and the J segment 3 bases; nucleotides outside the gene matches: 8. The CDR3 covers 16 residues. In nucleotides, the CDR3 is TGCGCCAGCAGCCCCTCGCAGGGGGCGGGTGGAAACACCATATATTTT. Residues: CASSPSQGAGGNTIYF.

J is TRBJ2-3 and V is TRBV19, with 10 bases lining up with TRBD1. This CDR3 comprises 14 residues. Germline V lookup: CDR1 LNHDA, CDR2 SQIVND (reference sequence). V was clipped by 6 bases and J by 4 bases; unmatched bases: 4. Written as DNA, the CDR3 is TGTGCCAGTAGGTGGACAGGGGGGTCAGATACGCAGTATTTT. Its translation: CASRWTGGSDTQYF. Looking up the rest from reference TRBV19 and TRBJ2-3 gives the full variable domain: DGGITQSPKYLFRKEGQNVTLSCEQNLNHDAMYWYRQDPGQGLRLIYYSQIVNDFQKGDIAEGYSVSREKKESFPLTVTSAQKNPTAFYLCASRWTGGSDTQYFGPGTRLTVL.

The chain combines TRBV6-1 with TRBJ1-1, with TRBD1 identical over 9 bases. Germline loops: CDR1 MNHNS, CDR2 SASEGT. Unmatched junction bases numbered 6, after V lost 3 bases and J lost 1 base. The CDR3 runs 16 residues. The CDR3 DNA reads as TGTGCCAGCAGTGATCCATCGGGACAGGGGAACACTGAAGCTTTCTTT. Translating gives CASSDPSGQGNTEAFF.

The CDR3 sequence: CASSYGGTNEKLFF. The CDR3 bases are TGTGCCAGCAGCTACGGGGGAACTAATGAAAAACTGTTTTTT. The chain couples TRBV7-9 to TRBJ1-4, with D tentatively TRBD1 (5 bases). The CDR3 consists of 14 residues. In germline, CDR1 is SEHNR, CDR2 FQNEAQ (reference sequence). V was pared by 4 bases and J by 1 base, with 7 bases between.

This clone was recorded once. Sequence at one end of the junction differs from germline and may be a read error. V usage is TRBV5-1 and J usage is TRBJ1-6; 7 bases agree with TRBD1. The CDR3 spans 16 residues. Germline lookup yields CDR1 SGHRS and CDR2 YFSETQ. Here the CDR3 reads CASSAGRTGYISPLHF. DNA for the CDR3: TGCGCCAGCAGCGCGGGACGGACAGGCTATATTTCACCCCTCCACTTT.

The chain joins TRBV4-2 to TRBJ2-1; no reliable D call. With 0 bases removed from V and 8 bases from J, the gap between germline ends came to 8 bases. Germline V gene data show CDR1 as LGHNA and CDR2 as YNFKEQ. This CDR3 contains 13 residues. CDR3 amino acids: CASSQEVADEQFF. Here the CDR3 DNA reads TGTGCCAGCAGCCAAGAGGTTGCGGATGAGCAGTTCTTC.

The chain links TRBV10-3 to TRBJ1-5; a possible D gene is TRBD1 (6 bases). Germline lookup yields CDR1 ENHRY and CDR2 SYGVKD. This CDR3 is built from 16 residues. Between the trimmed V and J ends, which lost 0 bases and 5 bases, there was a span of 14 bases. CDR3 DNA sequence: TGTGCCATCAGTGAGTCCGGGGGGCCATTGGATCAGCCCCAGCATTTT. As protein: CAISESGGPLDQPQHF.

The CDR3 DNA reads as TGCAGCGCCGGCCTGCCCGTGGGCGCAGATACGCAGTATTTT. Protein product: CSAGLPVGADTQYF. The J gene is TRBJ2-3, the V gene TRBV29-1; D uncertain. The CDR3 contains 14 residues. The germline gives CDR1 SQVTM, CDR2 ANQGSEA. V was cut by 7 bases and J by 4 bases, with 18 bases left in between.

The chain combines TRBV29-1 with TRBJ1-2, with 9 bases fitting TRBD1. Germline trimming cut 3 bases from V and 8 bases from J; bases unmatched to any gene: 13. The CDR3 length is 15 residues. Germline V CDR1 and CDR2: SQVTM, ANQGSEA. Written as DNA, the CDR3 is TGCAGCGTTGAGTCATGGGGACAGGGAGCTGAGGGCTACACCTTC. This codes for CSVESWGQGAEGYTF.